Listed below are T cell receptor beta chains from one sample, sequenced in a study of blood T cell repertoires in COVID-19. Generated by immunoSEQ multiplex PCR, the TCRdb table keeps only in-frame clones and is missing some. The sample includes around 250,000 clones, roughly 80% of them seen just once. Source material: PBMCs or T cells enriched from blood (not recorded which). Receptors were obtained from a man between 40 and 49 years old who had been exposed to COVID-19. Each CDR3 is given with its conserved first and last residue. Fields, in order: J gene, V gene, CDR3 protein.

>TRBJ1-1|TRBV2
CASSDRTGIGEAFF
>TRBJ2-7|TRBV5-5
CASSLGLRDPYEQYF
>TRBJ2-1|TRBV10-3
CAARTDQNAYNEQFF
>TRBJ1-2|TRBV19
CASARGTGTGYGYTF
>TRBJ1-1|TRBV9
CASSVEPALAEAFF
>TRBJ1-2|TRBV5-1
CASRTPGQSYGYTF
>TRBJ1-2|TRBV30
CAWSPGRNYGYTF
>TRBJ1-1|TRBV5-1
CASSGGQMRGNTEAFF
>TRBJ1-2|TRBV5-4
CASSFRGGEYYGYTF
>TRBJ1-3|TRBV19
CASRRDRGLENTIYF
>TRBJ1-2|TRBV19
CASKPGDGYGYTF
>TRBJ1-2|TRBV9
CASSVGGGPYGYTF
>TRBJ1-1|TRBV24-1
CATSDFGVAAFF
>TRBJ1-4|TRBV19
CASRYRTDEKLFF
>TRBJ2-1|TRBV30
CAWDRGSEQFF
>TRBJ2-5|TRBV7-3
CASSLTSGRKETQYF
>TRBJ1-2|TRBV10-3
CAINRPGTGPRYGYTF
>TRBJ1-2|TRBV6-1
CASSDTGSLNYGYTF
>TRBJ1-2|TRBV5-1
CASSLGGVREIYTF
>TRBJ2-2|TRBV6-5
CASVSAGTGELFF
>TRBJ2-7|TRBV6-5
CATATSGDSYEQYF
>TRBJ2-3|TRBV5-8
CASSLVGSDTQYF
>TRBJ1-6|TRBV6-5
CASSYSAQAGSPLHF
>TRBJ1-1|TRBV7-6
CASSLETGAEAFF
>TRBJ2-7|TRBV5-1
CASSAWPLAGEQYF
>TRBJ2-7|TRBV28
CASGAGGLAGLYEQYF
>TRBJ2-2|TRBV19
CASSTGFPGHWNTGELFF
>TRBJ1-5|TRBV30
CAWSTTVSNQPQHF
>TRBJ1-1|TRBV10-1
CASRGEFTEAFF
>TRBJ1-1|TRBV11-2
CASSTVPGQLVTEAFF
>TRBJ1-1|TRBV7-6
CASSSIAEAFF